The sequence of this T cell receptor beta chain was determined in a study of blood T cell repertoires in COVID-19. Study background: The United States, Italy and Spain provided the acute and convalescent COVID-19 samples. Sample material is recorded as cDNA or gDNA derived from T cells, B-cell-depleted T cells, or PBMCs.

Per the original data handling: The assay estimated nucleated cells by amplifying reference gene primers. Libraries were prepared by immunoSEQ multiplex PCR; TCRdb keeps only in-frame clonotypes and omits some of them. V and J calls and clone size are as listed in that table; D and trimming were resolved from the DNA. The table records 140,000 or so clones, approximately 90% of them present only once. Looked up from germline, CDR1 is LGHNA and CDR2 is YNFKEQ. V shed 0 bases and J shed 4 bases, with 4 bases lying between them. This CDR3 region has 12 residues. The TCR sequence derives from a woman in her fifties or sixties with acute or convalescent COVID-19. The sample consisted of peripheral blood. V usage is TRBV4-2 and J usage is TRBJ2-7; D is unresolved. As DNA, the CDR3 is TGTGCCAGCAGCCAAGACTCGTACGAGCAGTACTTC. Its protein product is CASSQDSYEQYF.